This T cell receptor (beta chain) is drawn from a study of T-cell memory formation after mild COVID-19 (dated by TCRdb to the early 2020s). As for the study more broadly: TCR sequence clusters from the two donors were found to be largely donor specific. Longitudinal TCRalpha and TCRbeta repertoire sequencing tracked T-cell clones expanding and contracting after mild COVID-19 in a couple of donors. The cohort was made up of two young adult volunteers, one female and one male, who were previously healthy. Overall study outcomes, separate from this receptor: SARS-CoV-2 specificity of the second-wave clones peaking on day 37 was not confirmed. The detection of some responding clones in pre-infection memory suggests that pre-existing cross-reactive memory T cells joined the SARS-CoV-2 response. The study included only a couple of mild cases, and larger cohorts that include severe cases with pre-infection samples were judged to be necessary. Balanced CD4/CD8 phenotypes were observed for clones contracting from day 15 to 85, whereas a bias towards CD4+ was observed for a second wave of clones expanding from day 15 to 37. Contracting CD4+ clones were found mainly in CM and EM memory subsets, while CD8+ clones were enriched in EMRA.

From its cysteine to its phenylalanine, the CDR3 spans 15 amino acids. The read is trimmed to its CDR3 DNA, 45 bases read in frame from base 1. The CDR1 and CDR2 encoded by the germline V gene are LGHNA and YNFKEQ. V is shortened by 0 bases, J by 7 bases, and the region joining them spans 13 bases. PBMCs were isolated by Ficoll-Paque density gradient centrifugation. A note on this clonotype: The antigen it binds to is not known. No base quality information exists; no much larger clone differs at one position.

Sequencing took place on an Illumina NovaSeq 6000. cDNA libraries for TCRalpha and TCRbeta were prepared by 5'RACE using constant-segment primers, with sample barcodes and unique molecular identifiers added. Trizol reagent was used to extract RNA from every sample. Libraries were amplified in two PCR steps, with a second sample barcode and Illumina TruSeq adapters added in the second step. Sequencing of libraries was performed on an Illumina NovaSeq with 2 x 150 bp paired-end reads. In the original analysis: With migec v1.2.7, reads were demultiplexed and then collapsed into UMI-guided consensus sequences. With mixcr v2.1.11, UMI consensuses were aligned to TRA and TRB V and J templates and assembled into clonotypes. A clonotype was counted as expanded or contracted only when both edgeR and NoisET called the clonotype significant, with the noise models trained on biological replicates. edgeR calls used a false discovery rate-adjusted p below 0.01 and a log2 fold-change threshold of 1. As an exploratory analysis of dynamics, max-normalized trajectories of the 1000 most abundant clonotypes were examined with PCA combined with hierarchical clustering. The CD4 or CD8 phenotype of responding clones was assigned using the separately sequenced CD4+ and CD8+ repertoires. Using fastp at Q25 and MiXCR, TCRdb reprocessed the public reads and kept productive beta chains. A single entry per CDR3 protein holds the most common genes and DNA from its merged rows. These V and J calls originate from TCRdb's pipeline instead of the authors' own analysis. Recorded for this sample are about 390,000 distinct CDR3 sequences; 16% of them occurred a single time. The ten biggest clones cover about a fifth of the sample.

The rearranged segments are TRBV4-2 and TRBJ1-5, and possibly TRBD1, on 5 matching bases. What was sequenced was PBMCs or a T cell subset sorted from them (not recorded which). This TCR derives from a man aged 18 to 29 who had mild COVID-19 (a few samples of this study predate the infection). The sample titles of this study are shuffled in the database, so cell type and time point are left out; the donor was told from shared clones. The CDR3 protein: CASSQDPQARQPQHF. The DNA sequence is as follows: TGTGCCAGCAGCCAAGATCCACAGGCTAGACAGCCCCAGCATTTT.